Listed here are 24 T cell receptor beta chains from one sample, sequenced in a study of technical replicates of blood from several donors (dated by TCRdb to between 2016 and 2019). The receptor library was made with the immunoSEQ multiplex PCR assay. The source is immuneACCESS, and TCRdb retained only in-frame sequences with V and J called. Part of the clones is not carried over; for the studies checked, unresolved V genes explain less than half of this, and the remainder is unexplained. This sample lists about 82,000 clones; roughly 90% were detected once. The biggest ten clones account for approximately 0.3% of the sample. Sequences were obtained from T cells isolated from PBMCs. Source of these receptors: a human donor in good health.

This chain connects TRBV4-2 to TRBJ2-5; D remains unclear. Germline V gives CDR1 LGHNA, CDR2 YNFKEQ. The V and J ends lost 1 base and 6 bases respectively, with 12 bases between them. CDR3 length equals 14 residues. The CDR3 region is CASSQGEWAQTQYF. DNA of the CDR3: TGTGCCAGCAGCCAAGGCGAGTGGGCACAGACCCAGTACTTC.

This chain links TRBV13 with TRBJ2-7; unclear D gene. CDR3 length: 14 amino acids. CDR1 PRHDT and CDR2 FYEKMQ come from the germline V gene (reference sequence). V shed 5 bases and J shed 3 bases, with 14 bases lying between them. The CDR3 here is CASSPQVKNYEQYF. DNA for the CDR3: TGTGCCAGCAGCCCTCAGGTAAAAAACTACGAGCAGTACTTC.

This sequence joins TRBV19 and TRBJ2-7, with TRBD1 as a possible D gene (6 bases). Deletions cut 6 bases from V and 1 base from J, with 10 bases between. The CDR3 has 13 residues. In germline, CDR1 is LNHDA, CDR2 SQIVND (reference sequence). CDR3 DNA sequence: TGTGCCAGTAGCCCACAGGGATCCTACGAGCAGTACTTC. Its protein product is CASSPQGSYEQYF. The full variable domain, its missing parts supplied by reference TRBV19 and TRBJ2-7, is DGGITQSPKYLFRKEGQNVTLSCEQNLNHDAMYWYRQDPGQGLRLIYYSQIVNDFQKGDIAEGYSVSREKKESFPLTVTSAQKNPTAFYLCASSPQGSYEQYFGPGTRLTVT.

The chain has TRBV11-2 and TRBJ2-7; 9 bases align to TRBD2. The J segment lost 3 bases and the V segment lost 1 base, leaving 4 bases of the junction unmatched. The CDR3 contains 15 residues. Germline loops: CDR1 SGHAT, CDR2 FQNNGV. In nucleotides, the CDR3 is TGTGCCAGCAGCTTAGGCGCGACTAGCGGCTACGAGCAGTACTTC. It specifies CASSLGATSGYEQYF. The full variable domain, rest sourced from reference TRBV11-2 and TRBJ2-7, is EAGVAQSPRYKIIEKRQSVAFWCNPISGHATLYWYQQILGQGPKLLIQFQNNGVVDDSQLPKDRFSAERLKGVDSTLKIQPAKLEDSAVYLCASSLGATSGYEQYFGPGTRLTVT.

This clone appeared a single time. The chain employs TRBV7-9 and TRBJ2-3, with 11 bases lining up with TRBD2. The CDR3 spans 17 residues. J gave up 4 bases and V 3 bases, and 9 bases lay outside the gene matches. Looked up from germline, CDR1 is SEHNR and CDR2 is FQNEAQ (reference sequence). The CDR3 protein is CASSFLPTSGNPDTQYF. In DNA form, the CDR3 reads TGTGCCAGCAGCTTTCTCCCGACTAGCGGGAACCCAGATACGCAGTATTTT.

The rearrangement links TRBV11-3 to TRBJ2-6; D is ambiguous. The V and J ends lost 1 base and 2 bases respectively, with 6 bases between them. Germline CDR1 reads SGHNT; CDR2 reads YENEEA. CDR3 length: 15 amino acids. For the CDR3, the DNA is TGTGCCAGCAGCTTAGGCGATGCTGGGGCCAACGTCCTGACTTTC. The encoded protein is CASSLGDAGANVLTF. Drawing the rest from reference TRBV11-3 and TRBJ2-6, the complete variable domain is EAGVVQSPRYKIIEKKQPVAFWCNPISGHNTLYWYLQNLGQGPELLIRYENEEAVDDSQLPKDRFSAERLKGVDSTLKIQPAELGDSAVYLCASSLGDAGANVLTFGAGSRLTVL.

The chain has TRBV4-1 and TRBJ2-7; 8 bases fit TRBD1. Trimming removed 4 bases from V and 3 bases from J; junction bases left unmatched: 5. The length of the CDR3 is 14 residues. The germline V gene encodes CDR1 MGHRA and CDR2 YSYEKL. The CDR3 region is CASSLDRGIYEQYF. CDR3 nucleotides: TGCGCCAGCAGCCTTGACAGGGGAATCTACGAGCAGTACTTC.

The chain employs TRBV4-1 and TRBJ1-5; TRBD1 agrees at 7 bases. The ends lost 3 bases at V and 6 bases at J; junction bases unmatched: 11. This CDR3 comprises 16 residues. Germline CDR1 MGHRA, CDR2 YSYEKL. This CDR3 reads CASSHPDRALGQPQHF. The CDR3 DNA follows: TGCGCCAGCAGCCACCCCGACAGGGCCCTCGGTCAGCCCCAGCATTTT.

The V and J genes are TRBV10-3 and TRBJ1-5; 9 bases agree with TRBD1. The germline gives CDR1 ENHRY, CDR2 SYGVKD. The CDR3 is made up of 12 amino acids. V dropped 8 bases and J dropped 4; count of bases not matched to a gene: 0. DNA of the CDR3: TGTGCCATCGGACAGGGGAATCAGCCCCAGCATTTT. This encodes CAIGQGNQPQHF.

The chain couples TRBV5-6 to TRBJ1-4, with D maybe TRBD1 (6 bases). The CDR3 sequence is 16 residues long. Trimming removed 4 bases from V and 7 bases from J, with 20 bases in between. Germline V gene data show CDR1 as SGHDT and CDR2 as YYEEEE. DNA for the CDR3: TGTGCCAGCAGCCCTTACTCTGGGGGCGCGTTTGAAAAACTGTTTTTT. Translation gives CASSPYSGGAFEKLFF.

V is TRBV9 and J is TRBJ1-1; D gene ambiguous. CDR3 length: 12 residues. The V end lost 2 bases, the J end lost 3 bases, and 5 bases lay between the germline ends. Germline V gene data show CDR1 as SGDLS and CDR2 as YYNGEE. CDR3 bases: TGTGCCAGCAGCGTCGGGGACACTGAAGCTTTCTTT. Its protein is CASSVGDTEAFF.

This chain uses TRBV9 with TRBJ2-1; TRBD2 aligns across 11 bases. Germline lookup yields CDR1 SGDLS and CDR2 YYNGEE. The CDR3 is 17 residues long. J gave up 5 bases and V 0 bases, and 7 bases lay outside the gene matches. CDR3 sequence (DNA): TGTGCCAGCAGCGTAGGGTTAGCGGGGGGGATAGACAATGAGCAGTTCTTC. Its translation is CASSVGLAGGIDNEQFF.

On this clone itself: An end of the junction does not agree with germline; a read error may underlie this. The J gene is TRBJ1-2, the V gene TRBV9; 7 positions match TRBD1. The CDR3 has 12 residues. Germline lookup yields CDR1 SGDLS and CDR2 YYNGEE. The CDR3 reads CASSVARQGGAF. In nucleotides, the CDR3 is TGTGCCAGCAGCGTAGCGAGACAGGGCGGCGCCTTC. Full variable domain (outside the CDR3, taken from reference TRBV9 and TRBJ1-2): DSGVTQTPKHLITATGQRVTLRCSPRSGDLSVYWYQQSLDQGLQFLIQYYNGEERAKGNILERFSAQQFPDLHSELNLSSLELGDSALYFCASSVARQGGAFGSGTRLTVV.

For the CDR3, the DNA is TGCGCCAGCAGCCAAGATCGGGAGCTCTCCTACGAGCAGTACTTC. Translated: CASSQDRELSYEQYF. This chain joins TRBV4-1 and TRBJ2-7; TRBD2 might be the D (6 bases). From germline, CDR1 is MGHRA and CDR2 YSYEKL. The CDR3 contains 15 residues. The ends were cut back, 0 bases at V and 0 bases at J, with 9 bases in the middle.

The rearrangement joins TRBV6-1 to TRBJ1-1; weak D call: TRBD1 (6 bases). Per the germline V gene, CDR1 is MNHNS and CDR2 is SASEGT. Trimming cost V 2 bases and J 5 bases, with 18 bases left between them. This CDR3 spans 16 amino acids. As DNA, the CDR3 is TGTGCCAGCAGTGAATATTCGAGACAGGAAGAAACTGAAGCTTTCTTT. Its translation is CASSEYSRQEETEAFF.

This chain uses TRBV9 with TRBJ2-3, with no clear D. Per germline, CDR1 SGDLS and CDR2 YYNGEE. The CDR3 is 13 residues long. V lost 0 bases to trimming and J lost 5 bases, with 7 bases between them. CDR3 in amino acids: CASSVVWRDTQYF. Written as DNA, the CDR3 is TGTGCCAGCAGCGTAGTATGGAGAGATACGCAGTATTTT.

CDR3 amino acids: CASSLSGVGRTGSNEQFF. As DNA, the CDR3 is TGTGCCAGCAGTTTATCAGGGGTTGGTCGGACAGGGAGTAATGAGCAGTTCTTC. The V and J genes are TRBV27 and TRBJ2-1; 8 bases line up with TRBD1. V was clipped by 0 bases and J by 7 bases; unmatched bases: 14. Germline CDR1 reads MNHEY; CDR2 reads SMNVEV (reference sequence). This CDR3 spans 18 amino acids.

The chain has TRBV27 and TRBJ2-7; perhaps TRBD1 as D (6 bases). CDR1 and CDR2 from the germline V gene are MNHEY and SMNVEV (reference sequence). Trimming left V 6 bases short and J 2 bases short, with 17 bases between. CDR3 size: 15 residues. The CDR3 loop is CASSLTGTQAYEQYF. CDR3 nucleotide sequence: TGTGCCAGCAGCCTTACCGGGACACAGGCCTACGAGCAGTACTTC.

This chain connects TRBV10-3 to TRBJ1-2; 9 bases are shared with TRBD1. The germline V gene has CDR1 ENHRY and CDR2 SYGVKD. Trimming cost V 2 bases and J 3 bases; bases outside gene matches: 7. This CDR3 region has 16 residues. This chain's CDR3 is CAISEILTGGDYGYTF. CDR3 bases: TGTGCCATCAGTGAGATCCTAACAGGGGGCGACTATGGCTACACCTTC.

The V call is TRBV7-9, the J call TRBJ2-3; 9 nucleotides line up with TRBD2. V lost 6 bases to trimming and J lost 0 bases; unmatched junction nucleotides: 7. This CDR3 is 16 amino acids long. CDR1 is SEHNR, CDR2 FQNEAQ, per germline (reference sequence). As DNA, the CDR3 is TGTGCCAGCAGGACTAGCGGTAGAACTAGCACAGATACGCAGTATTTT. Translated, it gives CASRTSGRTSTDTQYF.

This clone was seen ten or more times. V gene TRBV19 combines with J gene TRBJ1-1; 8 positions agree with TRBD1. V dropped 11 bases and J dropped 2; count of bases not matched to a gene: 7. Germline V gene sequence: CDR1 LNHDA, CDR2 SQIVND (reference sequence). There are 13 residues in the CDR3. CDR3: CAAKGQGNTEAFF. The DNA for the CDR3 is TGTGCCGCAAAAGGACAGGGCAACACTGAAGCTTTCTTT.

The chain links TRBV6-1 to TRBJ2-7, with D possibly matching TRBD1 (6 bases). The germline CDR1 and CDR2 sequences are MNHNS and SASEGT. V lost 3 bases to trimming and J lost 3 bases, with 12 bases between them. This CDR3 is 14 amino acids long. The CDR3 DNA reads TGTGCCAGCAGTGATTTGGGGGCAGTCTACGAGCAGTACTTC. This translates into CASSDLGAVYEQYF.

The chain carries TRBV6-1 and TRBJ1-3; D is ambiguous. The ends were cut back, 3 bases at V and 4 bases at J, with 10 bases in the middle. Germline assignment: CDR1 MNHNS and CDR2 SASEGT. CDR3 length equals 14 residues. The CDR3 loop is CASSDRSAGNTIYF. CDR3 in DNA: TGTGCCAGCAGTGATAGGAGCGCCGGAAACACCATATATTTT.

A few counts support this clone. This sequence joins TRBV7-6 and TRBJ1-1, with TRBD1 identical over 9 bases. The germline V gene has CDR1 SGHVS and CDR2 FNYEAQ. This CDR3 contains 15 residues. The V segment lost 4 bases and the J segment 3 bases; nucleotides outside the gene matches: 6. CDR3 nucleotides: TGTGCCAGCAGCTCCTTCGACAGGGGGGACACTGAAGCTTTCTTT. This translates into CASSSFDRGDTEAFF.